Shown below are 9 T cell receptor beta chains from a single sample sequenced in a study of T cell repertoires in cytomegalovirus infection. TCRdb used MiXCR to reprocess the reads, holding one entry per CDR3 protein. The repertoire holds a few hundred thousand distinct CDR3 sequences, approximately 15% seen once, with approximately 51% in the top ten. Specimen: CD8+ T cells from PBMCs. The source of these receptors is a human donor in good health (CMV status not recorded). Some clones in this sample may be carry-over from other donors' samples.

This clonotype was picked up many times. The rearrangement uses TRBV7-2 and TRBJ2-3; 8 bases align to TRBD1. The germline gives CDR1 SGHTA, CDR2 FQGNSA. The CDR3 extends over 15 amino acids. Trimming took 3 bases from V and 3 from J; bases not matched to a gene: 5. This CDR3 is CASSFFQGATDTQYF. In DNA, the CDR3 is TGTGCCAGCAGCTTTTTCCAGGGGGCAACAGATACGCAGTATTTT. Variable domain in full (rest from reference TRBV7-2 and TRBJ2-3): GAGVSQSPSNKVTEKGKDVELRCDPISGHTALYWYRQSLGQGLEFLIYFQGNSAPDKSGLPSDRFSAERTGGSVSTLTIQRTQQEDSAVYLCASSFFQGATDTQYFGPGTRLTVL.

In this sample, this clonotype turned up a few times. The V and J genes are TRBV5-4 and TRBJ2-7; 12 nucleotides agree with TRBD2. This CDR3 contains 17 residues. V lost 4 bases, J lost 5 bases, and 13 bases stayed unmatched. Germline values: CDR1 SGHNT, CDR2 YYREEE (reference sequence). Written as DNA, the CDR3 is TGTGCCAGCAGCCTAGACGCTAGCGGGGGGGTTTGGAACGAGCAGTACTTC. Translated: CASSLDASGGVWNEQYF.

V and J are TRBV5-8 and TRBJ2-3; 11 bases are a match to TRBD2. Germline loops: CDR1 SGHTS, CDR2 YDEGEE. The junction had 9 bases not matched to a gene; V was cut back by 4 bases and J by 2 bases. The CDR3 spans 17 residues. Here the CDR3 DNA reads TGTGCCAGCAGCCTTAGCGGGGGGGCGGACTACACAGATACGCAGTATTTT. It specifies CASSLSGGADYTDTQYF.

This clonotype was detected a few times. The rearrangement links TRBV3-1 to TRBJ2-7; maybe TRBD1 (6 bases). Trimming cost V 2 bases and J 3 bases, with 17 bases left between them. Germline V gene sequence: CDR1 LGHDT, CDR2 YNNKEL (reference sequence). The CDR3 consists of 16 residues. The CDR3 is CASSQFNDRQDYEQYF. CDR3 nucleotides: TGTGCCAGCAGCCAATTTAACGACAGGCAAGACTACGAGCAGTACTTC.

V gene TRBV15 combines with J gene TRBJ2-1, with 9 bases identical to TRBD2. CDR1 is LNHNV and CDR2 is YYDKDF in the germline V gene (reference sequence). Trimming took 8 bases from V and 4 from J; bases not matched to a gene: 12. This CDR3 comprises 16 residues. The CDR3 loop reads CATRTEASGVYNEQFF. The CDR3, as DNA: TGTGCCACCCGCACGGAGGCTAGCGGGGTTTACAATGAGCAGTTCTTC.

Ten or more counts support this clonotype. The V call is TRBV24-1, the J call TRBJ2-1; no clear D gene. Germline V CDR1 and CDR2: KGHDR, SFDVKD. The CDR3 covers 14 residues. The germline V and J ends were trimmed by 4 bases and 4 bases, with 10 bases remaining between them. CDR3 nucleotide sequence: TGTGCCACCAGTGAAGGCAGAGTTTACAATGAGCAGTTCTTC. As protein: CATSEGRVYNEQFF.

This clonotype was seen repeatedly, ten times or more. The gene calls are TRBV7-2 and TRBJ2-5; D possibly matches TRBD1 or TRBD2 (5 bases each). Germline V CDR1 and CDR2: SGHTA, FQGNSA. V lost 5 bases to trimming and J lost 4 bases, with 20 bases between them. The CDR3 is 16 residues long. The CDR3 is CASSLLGRGSRETQYF. DNA for the CDR3: TGTGCCAGCAGCCTTTTGGGACGGGGATCTAGAGAGACCCAGTACTTC.

This clonotype was detected only a few times. CDR3 sequence (DNA): TGCAGCGCCTTAACAACCGGGACGGACTATGGCTACACCTTC. Translation: CSALTTGTDYGYTF. This rearrangement joins TRBV29-1 to TRBJ1-2, with D perhaps TRBD1 (5 bases). There are 14 residues in the CDR3. V lost 7 bases and J lost 3, with 18 bases in between. CDR1 is SQVTM and CDR2 is ANQGSEA in the germline V gene.

This clonotype was found many times. The J gene is TRBJ2-2, the V gene TRBV7-9, with TRBD2 as a possible D gene (6 bases). The CDR3 extends over 17 amino acids. Trimming removed 2 bases at V and 4 bases at J, with 17 bases between. Germline-derived CDR1 and CDR2 are SEHNR and FQNEAQ (reference sequence). The CDR3 DNA reads as TGTGCCAGCAGCTTAAGGGACCCCTCCGGGGGCACCGGGGAGCTGTTTTTT. Protein product: CASSLRDPSGGTGELFF. Based on the CDR3 plus reference TRBV7-9 and TRBJ2-2, the full variable domain is DTGVSQNPRHKITKRGQNVTFRCDPISEHNRLYWYRQTLGQGPEFLTYFQNEAQLEKSRLLSDRFSAERPKGSFSTLEIQRTEQGDSAMYLCASSLRDPSGGTGELFFGEGSRLTVL.